Many counts were recorded for the clone carrying this T cell receptor (beta chain). Antigen specificity is unknown. Diagnoses rested on clinical symptoms, serum thyroxine and TRAb, thyroid ultrasound and orbital computed tomography. Fresh peripheral blood, about 9.9 ml, yielded the PBMCs. What was amplified from RNA transcripts were TCR beta CDR3 regions. First-round RT-PCR of the TCR CDR3 relied on the HTBI primer set. TCRdb analysed the multiplex PCR reads with MiXCR anew, one entry per CDR3 protein. The sample includes some 460,000 distinct CDR3 sequences, 15% to 19% of them seen just once. The data were obtained in a study of T cells in Graves' hyperthyroidism and ophthalmopathy. General study findings and limits: Before onset, by a median of approximately 6.8 months, the model predicted ophthalmopathy.

CDR1 and CDR2 from the germline V gene are SGHAT and FQDESV (reference sequence). This CDR3 comprises 13 residues. Between the trimmed V and J ends, which lost 2 bases and 9 bases, there was a span of 12 bases. This TCR came from a woman aged 18-30 years with Graves' hyperthyroidism. V usage is TRBV11-1 and J usage is TRBJ2-3; tentatively, D is TRBD1 (7 bases). The source material was blood. CDR3 DNA sequence: TGTGCCAGCAGCTTACCAGGGGGAGGCACGCAGTATTTT. This gives the protein CASSLPGGGTQYF.